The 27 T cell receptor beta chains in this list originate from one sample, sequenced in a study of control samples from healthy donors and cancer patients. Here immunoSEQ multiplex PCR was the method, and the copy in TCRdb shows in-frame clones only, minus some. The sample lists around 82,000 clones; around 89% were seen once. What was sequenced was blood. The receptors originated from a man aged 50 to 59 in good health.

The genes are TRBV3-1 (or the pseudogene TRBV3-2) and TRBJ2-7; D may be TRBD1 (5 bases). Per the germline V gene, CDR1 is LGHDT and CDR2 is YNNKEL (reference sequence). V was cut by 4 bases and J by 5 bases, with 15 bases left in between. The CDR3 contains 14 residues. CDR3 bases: TGTGCCAGCAGCCTTGGGGCTTGGCACGACGAGCAGTACTTC. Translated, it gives CASSLGAWHDEQYF.

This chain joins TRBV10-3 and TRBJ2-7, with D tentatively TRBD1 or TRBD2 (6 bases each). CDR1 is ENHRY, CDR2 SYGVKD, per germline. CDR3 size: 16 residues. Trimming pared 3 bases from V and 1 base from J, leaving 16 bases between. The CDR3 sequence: CAISEYEGGWSYEQYF. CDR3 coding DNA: TGTGCCATCAGTGAATATGAGGGGGGTTGGTCCTACGAGCAGTACTTC.

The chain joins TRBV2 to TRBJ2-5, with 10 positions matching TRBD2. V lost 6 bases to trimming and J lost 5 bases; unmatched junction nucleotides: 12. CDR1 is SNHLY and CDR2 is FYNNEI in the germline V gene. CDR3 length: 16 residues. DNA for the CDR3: TGTGCCAGCAGACAACAGAGCGGGGGGGCGTTCGAGACCCAGTACTTC. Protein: CASRQQSGGAFETQYF. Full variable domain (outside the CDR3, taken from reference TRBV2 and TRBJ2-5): EPEVTQTPSHQVTQMGQEVILRCVPISNHLYFYWYRQILGQKVEFLVSFYNNEISEKSEIFDDQFSVERPDGSNFTLKIRSTKLEDSAMYFCASRQQSGGAFETQYFGPGTRLLVL.

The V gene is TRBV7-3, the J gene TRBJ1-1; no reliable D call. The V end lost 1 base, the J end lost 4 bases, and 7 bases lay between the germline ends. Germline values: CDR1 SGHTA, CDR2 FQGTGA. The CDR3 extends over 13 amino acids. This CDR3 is CASSLRAGTEAFF. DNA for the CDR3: TGTGCCAGCAGCTTAAGAGCGGGCACTGAAGCTTTCTTT.

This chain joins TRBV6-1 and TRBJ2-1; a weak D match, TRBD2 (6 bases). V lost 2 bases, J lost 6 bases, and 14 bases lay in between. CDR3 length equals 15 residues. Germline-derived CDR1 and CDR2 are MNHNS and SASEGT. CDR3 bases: TGTGCCAGCAGTGAAACCGGAGGGCTGTTCAATGAGCAGTTCTTC. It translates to CASSETGGLFNEQFF.

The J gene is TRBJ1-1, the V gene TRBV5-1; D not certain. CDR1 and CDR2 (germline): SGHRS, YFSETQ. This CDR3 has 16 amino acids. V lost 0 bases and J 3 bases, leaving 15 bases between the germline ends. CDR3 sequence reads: CASSLANWVGDTEAFF. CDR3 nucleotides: TGCGCCAGCAGCTTGGCTAACTGGGTCGGGGACACTGAAGCTTTCTTT.

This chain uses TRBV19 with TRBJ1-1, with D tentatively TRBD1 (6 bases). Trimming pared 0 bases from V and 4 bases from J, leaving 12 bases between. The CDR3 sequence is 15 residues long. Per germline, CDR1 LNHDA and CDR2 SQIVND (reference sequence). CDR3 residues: CASSIEGGPGTEAFF. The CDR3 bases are TGTGCCAGTAGTATAGAGGGGGGGCCGGGCACTGAAGCTTTCTTT.

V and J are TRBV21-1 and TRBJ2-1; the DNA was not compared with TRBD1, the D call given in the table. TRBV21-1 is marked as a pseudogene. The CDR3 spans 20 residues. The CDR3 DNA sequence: TGTGCCAGCAGCGGACGCAGGACAGGGGTCTCCTTGGGCTCCTACAATGAGCAGTTCTTC. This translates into CASSGRRTGVSLGSYNEQFF.

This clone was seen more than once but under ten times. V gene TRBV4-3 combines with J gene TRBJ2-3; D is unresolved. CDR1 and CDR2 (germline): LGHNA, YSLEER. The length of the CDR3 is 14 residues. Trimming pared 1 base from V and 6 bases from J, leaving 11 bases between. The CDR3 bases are TGCGCCAGCAGCCAAGGGGCAGGCTTGGATACGCAGTATTTT. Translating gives CASSQGAGLDTQYF.

The CDR3 DNA reads TGTGCCAGCAGTGAAGTGGATGGCAGGGATAAGGGCTACACCTTC. This gives the protein CASSEVDGRDKGYTF. The chain links TRBV6-1 to TRBJ1-2, with D possibly being TRBD1 (5 bases). Per germline, CDR1 MNHNS and CDR2 SASEGT. Trimming pared 1 base from V and 8 bases from J, leaving 17 bases between. The CDR3 runs 15 residues.

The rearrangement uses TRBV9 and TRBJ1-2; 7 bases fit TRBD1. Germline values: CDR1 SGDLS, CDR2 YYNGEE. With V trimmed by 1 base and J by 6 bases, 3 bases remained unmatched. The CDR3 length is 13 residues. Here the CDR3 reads CASSVPTGNGYTF. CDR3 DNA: TGTGCCAGCAGCGTACCGACAGGGAATGGCTACACCTTC.

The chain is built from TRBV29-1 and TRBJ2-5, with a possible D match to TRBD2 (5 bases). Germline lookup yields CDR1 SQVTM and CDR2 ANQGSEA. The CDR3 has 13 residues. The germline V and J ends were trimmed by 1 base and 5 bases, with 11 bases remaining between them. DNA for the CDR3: TGCAGCGTTGAAGTAGCGAGCGATGAGACCCAGTACTTC. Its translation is CSVEVASDETQYF.

The CDR3 is CASSASTVVGTEAFF. The CDR3 nucleotides are TGTGCCAGCAGTGCCTCGACAGTGGTTGGCACTGAAGCTTTCTTT. V gene TRBV9 combines with J gene TRBJ1-1; tentative D call: TRBD1 (5 bases). From germline, CDR1 is SGDLS and CDR2 YYNGEE. The length of the CDR3 is 15 residues. The ends were cut back, 5 bases at V and 4 bases at J, with 18 bases in the middle.

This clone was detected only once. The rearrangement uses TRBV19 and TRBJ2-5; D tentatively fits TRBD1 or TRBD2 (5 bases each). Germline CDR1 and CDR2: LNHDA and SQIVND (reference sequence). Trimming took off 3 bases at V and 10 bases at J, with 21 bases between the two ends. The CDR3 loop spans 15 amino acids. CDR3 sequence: CASSIGLNHQGLQYF. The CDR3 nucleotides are TGTGCCAGTAGTATCGGACTCAACCACCAGGGTCTCCAGTACTTC.

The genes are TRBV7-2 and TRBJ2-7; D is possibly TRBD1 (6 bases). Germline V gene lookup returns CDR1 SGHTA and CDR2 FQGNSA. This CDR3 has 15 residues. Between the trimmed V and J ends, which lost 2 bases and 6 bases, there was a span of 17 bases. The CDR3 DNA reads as TGTGCCAGCAGCTTATGGGGGCCCACCCAGGGCGAGCAGTACTTC. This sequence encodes CASSLWGPTQGEQYF. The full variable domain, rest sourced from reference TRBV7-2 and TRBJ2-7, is GAGVSQSPSNKVTEKGKDVELRCDPISGHTALYWYRQSLGQGLEFLIYFQGNSAPDKSGLPSDRFSAERTGGSVSTLTIQRTQQEDSAVYLCASSLWGPTQGEQYFGPGTRLTVT.

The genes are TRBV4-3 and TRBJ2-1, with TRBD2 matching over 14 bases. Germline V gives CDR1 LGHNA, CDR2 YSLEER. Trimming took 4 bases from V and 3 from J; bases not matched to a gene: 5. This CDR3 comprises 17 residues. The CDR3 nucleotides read TGCGCCAGCAGCCTTGGACTAGCGGGGGGACTCTACAATGAGCAGTTCTTC. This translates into CASSLGLAGGLYNEQFF.

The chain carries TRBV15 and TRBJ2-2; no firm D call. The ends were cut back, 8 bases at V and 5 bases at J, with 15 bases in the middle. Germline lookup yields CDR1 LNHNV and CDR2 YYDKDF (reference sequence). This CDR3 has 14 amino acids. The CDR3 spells CATSSDEITGELFF. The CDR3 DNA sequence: TGTGCCACCTCGTCCGACGAAATAACCGGGGAGCTGTTTTTT.

The CDR3 here is CASRPDPGNTIYF. The CDR3 region has the DNA TGTGCCAGCAGGCCGGACCCTGGAAACACCATATATTTT. This chain joins TRBV6-5 and TRBJ1-3; D call uncertain. V lost 6 bases and J lost 2, with 8 bases in between. From germline, CDR1 is MNHEY and CDR2 SVGAGI. CDR3 size: 13 residues.

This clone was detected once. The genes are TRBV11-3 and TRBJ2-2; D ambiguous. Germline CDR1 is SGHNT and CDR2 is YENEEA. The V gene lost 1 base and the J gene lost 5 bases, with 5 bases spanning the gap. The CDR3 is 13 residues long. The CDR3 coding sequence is TGTGCCAGCAGCTTAGTTGAGACCGGGGAGCTGTTTTTT. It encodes CASSLVETGELFF.

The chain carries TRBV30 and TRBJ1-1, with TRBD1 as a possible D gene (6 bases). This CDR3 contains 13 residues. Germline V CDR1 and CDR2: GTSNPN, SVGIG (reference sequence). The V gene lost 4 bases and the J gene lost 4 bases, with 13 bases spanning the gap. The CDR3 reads CAWTGQPGTEAFF. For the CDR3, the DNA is TGTGCCTGGACTGGACAGCCAGGCACTGAAGCTTTCTTT.

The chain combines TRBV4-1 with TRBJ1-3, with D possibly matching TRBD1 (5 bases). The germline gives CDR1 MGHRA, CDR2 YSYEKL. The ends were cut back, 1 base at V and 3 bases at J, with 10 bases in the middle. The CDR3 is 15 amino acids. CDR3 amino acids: CASSQADNYGNTIYF. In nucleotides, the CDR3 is TGCGCCAGCAGCCAAGCGGACAATTATGGAAACACCATATATTTT.

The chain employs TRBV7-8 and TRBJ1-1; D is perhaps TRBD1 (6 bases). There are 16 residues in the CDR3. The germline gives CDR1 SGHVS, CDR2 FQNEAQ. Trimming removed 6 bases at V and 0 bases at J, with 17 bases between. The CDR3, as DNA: TGTGCCAGCAGATTGAGACAGGATGCCTTGAACACTGAAGCTTTCTTT. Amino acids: CASRLRQDALNTEAFF.

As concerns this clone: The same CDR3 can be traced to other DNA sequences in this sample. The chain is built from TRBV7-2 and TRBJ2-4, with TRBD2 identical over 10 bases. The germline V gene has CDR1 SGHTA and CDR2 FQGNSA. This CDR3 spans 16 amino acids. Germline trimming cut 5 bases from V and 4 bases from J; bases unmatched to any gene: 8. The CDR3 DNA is TGTGCCAGCAGCCCCCCTAGCGGGGGAGGTAAAAACATTCAGTACTTC. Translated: CASSPPSGGGKNIQYF.

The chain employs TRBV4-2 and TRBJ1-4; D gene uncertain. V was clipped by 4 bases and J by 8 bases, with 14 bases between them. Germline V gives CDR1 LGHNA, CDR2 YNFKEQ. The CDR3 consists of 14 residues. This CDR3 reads CASSLRRAEEKLFF. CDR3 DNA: TGTGCCAGCAGCCTCCGGCGAGCCGAAGAAAAACTGTTTTTT.

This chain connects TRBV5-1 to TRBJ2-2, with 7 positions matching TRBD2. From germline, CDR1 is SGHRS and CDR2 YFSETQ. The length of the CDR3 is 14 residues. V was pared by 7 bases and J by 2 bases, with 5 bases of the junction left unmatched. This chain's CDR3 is CASGLDSNTGELFF. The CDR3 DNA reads TGCGCCAGCGGACTAGACAGTAACACCGGGGAGCTGTTTTTT.

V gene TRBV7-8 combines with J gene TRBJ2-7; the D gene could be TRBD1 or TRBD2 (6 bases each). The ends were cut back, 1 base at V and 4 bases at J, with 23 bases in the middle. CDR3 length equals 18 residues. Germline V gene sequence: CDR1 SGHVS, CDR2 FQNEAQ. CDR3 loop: CASSLDFGGVPTLYEQYF. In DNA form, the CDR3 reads TGTGCCAGCAGCTTAGATTTCGGGGGCGTTCCCACACTTTACGAGCAGTACTTC.

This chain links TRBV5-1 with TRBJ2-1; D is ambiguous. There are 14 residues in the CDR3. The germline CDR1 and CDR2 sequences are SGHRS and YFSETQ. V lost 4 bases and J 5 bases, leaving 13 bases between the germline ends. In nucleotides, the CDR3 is TGCGCCAGCAGCCTCCTGCTAGGGCACAATGAGCAGTTCTTC. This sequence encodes CASSLLLGHNEQFF.